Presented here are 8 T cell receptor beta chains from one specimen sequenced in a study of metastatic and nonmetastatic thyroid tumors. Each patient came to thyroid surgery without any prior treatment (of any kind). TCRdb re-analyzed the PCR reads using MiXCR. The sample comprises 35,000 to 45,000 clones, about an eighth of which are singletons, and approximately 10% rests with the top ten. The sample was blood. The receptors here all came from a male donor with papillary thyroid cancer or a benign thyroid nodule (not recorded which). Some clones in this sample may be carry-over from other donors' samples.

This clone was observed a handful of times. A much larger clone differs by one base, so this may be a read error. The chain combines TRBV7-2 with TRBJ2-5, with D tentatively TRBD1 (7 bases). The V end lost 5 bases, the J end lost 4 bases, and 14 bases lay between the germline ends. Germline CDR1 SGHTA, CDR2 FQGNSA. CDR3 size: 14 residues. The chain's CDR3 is CASSGRGVGETQYF. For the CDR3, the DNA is TGTGCCAGCAGCGGCAGGGGGGTCGGAGAGACCCAGTACTTC.

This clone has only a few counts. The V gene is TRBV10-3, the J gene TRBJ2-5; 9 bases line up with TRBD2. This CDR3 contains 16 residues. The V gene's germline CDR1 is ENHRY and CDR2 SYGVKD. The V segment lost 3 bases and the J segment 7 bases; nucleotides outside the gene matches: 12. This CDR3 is CAISERREGQCPTQYF. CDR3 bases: TGTGCCATCAGTGAAAGGCGGGAGGGACAATGTCCGACCCAGTACTTC.

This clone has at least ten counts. CDR3 in amino acids: CSAGADGTLYGYTF. The CDR3 DNA sequence: TGCAGTGCAGGGGCGGACGGCACCCTCTATGGCTACACCTTC. The chain carries TRBV20-1 and TRBJ1-2, with D possibly being TRBD1 (5 bases). Between the trimmed V and J ends, which lost 6 bases and 4 bases, there was a span of 18 bases. Germline CDR1 DFQATT, CDR2 SNEGSKA (reference sequence). The CDR3 contains 14 residues.

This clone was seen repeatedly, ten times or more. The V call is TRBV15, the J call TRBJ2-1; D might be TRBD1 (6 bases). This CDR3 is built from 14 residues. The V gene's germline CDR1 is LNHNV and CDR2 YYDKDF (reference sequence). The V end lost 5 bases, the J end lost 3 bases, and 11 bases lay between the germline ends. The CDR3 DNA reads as TGTGCCACCAGCCGAAGGGACAACTACAATGAGCAGTTCTTC. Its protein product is CATSRRDNYNEQFF. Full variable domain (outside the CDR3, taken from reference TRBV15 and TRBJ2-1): DAMVIQNPRYQVTQFGKPVTLSCSQTLNHNVMYWYQQKSSQAPKLLFHYYDKDFNNEADTPDNFQSRRPNTSFCFLDIRSPGLGDTAMYLCATSRRDNYNEQFFGPGTRLTVL.

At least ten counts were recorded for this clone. In nucleotides, the CDR3 is TGTGCCAGCAGAAACACAGGGAATAGAGAGACCCAGTACTTC. It encodes CASRNTGNRETQYF. The chain uses TRBV12-3 or TRBV12-4 and TRBJ2-5; tentative D call: TRBD1 (6 bases). V lost 6 bases and J 4 bases, leaving 15 bases between the germline ends. CDR3 length: 14 amino acids.

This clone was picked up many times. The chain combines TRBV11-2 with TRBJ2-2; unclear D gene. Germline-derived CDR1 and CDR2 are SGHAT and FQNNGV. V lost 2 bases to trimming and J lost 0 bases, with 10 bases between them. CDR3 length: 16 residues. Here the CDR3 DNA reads TGTGCCAGCAGCTTAAGGGCAACTACGAACACCGGGGAGCTGTTTTTT. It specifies CASSLRATTNTGELFF.

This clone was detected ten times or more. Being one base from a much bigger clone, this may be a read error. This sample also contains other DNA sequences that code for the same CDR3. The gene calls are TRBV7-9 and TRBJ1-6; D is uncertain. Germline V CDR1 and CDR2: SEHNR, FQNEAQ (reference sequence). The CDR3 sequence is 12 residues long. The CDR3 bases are TGTGCCAGCAGCCCGTCGAATTCGCCCCTCCACTTT. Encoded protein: CASSPSNSPLHF.

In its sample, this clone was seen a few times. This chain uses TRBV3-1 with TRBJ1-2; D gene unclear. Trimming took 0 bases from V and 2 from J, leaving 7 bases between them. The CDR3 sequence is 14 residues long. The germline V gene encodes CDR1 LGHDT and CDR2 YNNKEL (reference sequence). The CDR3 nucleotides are TGTGCCAGCAGCCAAGATGGGCGGAACTATGGCTACACCTTC. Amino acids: CASSQDGRNYGYTF.